The present T cell receptor (beta chain) was sequenced within a study of beta chain features in type 1 diabetes. V lost 4 bases to trimming and J lost 0 bases, with 13 bases between them. The CDR3 is 16 amino acids. Per germline, CDR1 MNHEY and CDR2 SVGAGI. One heparinised blood draw averaging around 100 mL was given by each donor. Remarks on this clone: Its specificity is unknown.

All of the isolated RNA was reverse transcribed, so expressed TCRB transcripts were sequenced. Repertoires were generated with immunoSEQ multiplex PCR, while TCRdb's copy carries only in-frame clones and drops some. The table includes 600,000 or so clones, about an eighth detected once. Study-wide points: A moderate, significant TCRB CDR3 shortening appeared in type 1 diabetes across four CD4+ subsets. Healthy donors had naive, central memory and Treg TCRB repertoires that appeared less similar than those seen among patients.

The genes are TRBV6-5 and TRBJ2-1, with D unclear. The source is a man between 18 and 35 years old with type 1 diabetes. What was sequenced was naive CD4+ T cells from blood. The CDR3 sequence: CASSSYRELSYNEQFF. Here the CDR3 DNA reads TGTGCCAGCAGTTCCTACAGAGAACTCTCCTACAATGAGCAGTTCTTC.